The 22 T cell receptor beta chains below all came from one sample that was sequenced in a study of prognosis after radiotherapy for stage I lung cancer. Genomic DNA was the source, and TCR beta CDR3 was amplified from it by two-round multiplex PCR. The first PCR round targeted every TRBV and TRBJ gene with specific primers. TCRdb re-called the multiplex PCR reads with MiXCR, one entry per CDR3 protein. This sample carries 25,000 to 30,000 distinct CDR3 sequences, around 32% of them seen once, and the ten largest clones take roughly an eighth. The material was PBMCs, obtained before or after stereotactic body radiation therapy (not recorded which). Source of these receptors: a donor over 45 with non-small cell lung cancer.

This clonotype was recorded at least ten times. The chain carries TRBV9 and TRBJ2-3; 10 bases agree with TRBD2. V trimming: 3 bases; J trimming: 1 base; junction bases outside the gene matches: 5. The CDR3 has 16 residues. Germline V gene lookup returns CDR1 SGDLS and CDR2 YYNGEE. The CDR3 loop reads CASSEVAGGRTDTQYF. CDR3 DNA sequence: TGTGCCAGCAGCGAGGTAGCGGGGGGTCGCACAGATACGCAGTATTTT.

V is TRBV2 and J is TRBJ2-1; tentatively, D is TRBD1 (6 bases). Germline CDR1 SNHLY, CDR2 FYNNEI. This CDR3 has 16 amino acids. V was pared by 6 bases and J by 2 bases, with 17 bases between. Here the CDR3 DNA reads TGTGCCAGCAGCTCAGGGACAAACCACCCCTACAATGAGCAGTTCTTC. Translated: CASSSGTNHPYNEQFF.

About this clonotype itself: This is likely a read error, given that the CDR3 carries no conserved phenylalanine or tryptophan at its end. In DNA form, the CDR3 reads TGTGCCACCAGTGATTCGGGGACTAGCGGATACTATAAGCAGTATTTG. As protein: CATSDSGTSGYYKQYL. The chain carries TRBV24-1 and TRBJ2-3; TRBD2 matches at 11 bases. Trimming took 2 bases from V and 11 from J; bases not matched to a gene: 11. The CDR3 totals 16 residues. Germline V gene data show CDR1 as KGHDR and CDR2 as SFDVKD.

This clonotype has at least ten counts. V is TRBV7-6 and J is TRBJ1-2; maybe TRBD1 (5 bases). CDR1 is SGHVS and CDR2 is FNYEAQ in the germline V gene. V gave up 0 bases and J gave up 5 bases, with 13 bases separating them. The CDR3 covers 15 residues. CDR3 nucleotide sequence: TGTGCCAGCAGCTTAGCCCCTGGGGGGTTTTATGGCTACACCTTC. This gives the protein CASSLAPGGFYGYTF.

This clonotype occurred once. Given a much more abundant clone one base away, this may be a read error. The chain carries TRBV3-1 and TRBJ1-2, with unresolved D. The V gene's germline CDR1 is LGHDT and CDR2 YNNKEL (reference sequence). V lost 0 bases to trimming and J lost 9 bases, with 14 bases between them. The CDR3 contains 14 residues. The DNA for the CDR3 is TGTGCCAGCAGCCAAGATTCGTCAACGCCGTGCTACACCTTC. Translating gives CASSQDSSTPCYTF.

Ten or more counts support this clonotype. The V gene is TRBV11-2, the J gene TRBJ2-7, with D perhaps TRBD2 (6 bases). V was cut by 4 bases and J by 1 base, with 17 bases left in between. There are 16 residues in the CDR3. Germline CDR1 and CDR2: SGHAT and FQNNGV. The CDR3 spells CASSSLVGDSSYEQYF. In DNA form, the CDR3 reads TGTGCCAGCAGCTCACTGGTGGGGGACTCTTCCTACGAGCAGTACTTC.

This clonotype was detected many times. The CDR3 here is CASSDFRGLAGDRYEQYF. The CDR3 coding sequence is TGTGCCAGCTCAGACTTCCGGGGACTAGCGGGAGATCGGTACGAGCAGTACTTC. The rearrangement links TRBV18 to TRBJ2-7; TRBD2 aligns across 14 bases. This CDR3 has 18 residues. Germline values: CDR1 KGHSH, CDR2 LQKENI. Unmatched junction bases numbered 13, after V lost 5 bases and J lost 4 bases.

This clonotype appeared many times. The V gene is TRBV7-9, the J gene TRBJ2-2, with TRBD2 matching over 14 bases. The germline gives CDR1 SEHNR, CDR2 FQNEAQ (reference sequence). V shed 5 bases, J shed 7 bases, and the junction held 6 bases outside the gene matches. The CDR3 consists of 16 residues. CDR3 protein: CASSGGTSGSYGELFF. As DNA, the CDR3 is TGTGCCAGCAGCGGAGGGACTAGCGGGAGCTACGGGGAGCTGTTTTTT.

This clonotype showed up many times. V is TRBV2 and J is TRBJ1-2; D remains unclear. The CDR3 extends over 12 amino acids. V lost 3 bases, J lost 2 bases, and 4 bases lay in between. Looked up from germline, CDR1 is SNHLY and CDR2 is FYNNEI. CDR3 nucleotide sequence: TGTGCCAGCAGTGACAGAAACTATGGCTACACCTTC. Translating gives CASSDRNYGYTF.

CDR3 protein: CASREHSGRSRYEQYF. The CDR3 DNA sequence: TGTGCCAGCAGAGAACATAGCGGGAGGAGCAGGTACGAGCAGTACTTC. This chain connects TRBV7-2 to TRBJ2-7, with TRBD2 matching 10 bases. V lost 6 bases, J lost 4 bases, and 12 bases stayed unmatched. The germline V gene encodes CDR1 SGHTA and CDR2 FQGNSA. This CDR3 comprises 16 residues.

This clonotype was detected once. The CDR3 DNA reads TGTGCCAGCAGCGCCCGACTAGCGGGAGACCATGAGCAGTTCTTC. Translating it yields CASSARLAGDHEQFF. This rearrangement joins TRBV7-8 to TRBJ2-1; 12 bases match TRBD2. V lost 5 bases to trimming and J lost 8 bases; unmatched junction nucleotides: 7. CDR3 length: 15 residues. Germline CDR1 reads SGHVS; CDR2 reads FQNEAQ.

This clonotype was observed many times. V and J are TRBV7-2 and TRBJ2-1; possibly TRBD2 for D (7 bases). The germline V gene has CDR1 SGHTA and CDR2 FQGNSA. CDR3 length: 14 amino acids. Trimming took off 5 bases at V and 10 bases at J, with 18 bases between the two ends. As DNA, the CDR3 is TGTGCCAGCAGCCGGGAGGAGGGAGGGGGGGAGCAGTTCTTC. Protein: CASSREEGGGEQFF. Using reference TRBV7-2 and TRBJ2-1 for the parts outside the CDR3, the full variable domain is GAGVSQSPSNKVTEKGKDVELRCDPISGHTALYWYRQSLGQGLEFLIYFQGNSAPDKSGLPSDRFSAERTGGSVSTLTIQRTQQEDSAVYLCASSREEGGGEQFFGPGTRLTVL.

In its sample, this clonotype ranks as medium-sized (0.01 to 0.1%). The chain carries TRBV5-1 and TRBJ1-2; 10 bases are shared with TRBD1. V dropped 1 base and J dropped 8; count of bases not matched to a gene: 5. CDR1 and CDR2 (germline): SGHRS, YFSETQ. This CDR3 has 14 amino acids. CDR3 sequence: CASSLTGQGKGYTF. The CDR3 DNA sequence: TGCGCCAGCAGCTTGACGGGACAGGGGAAGGGCTACACCTTC.

Of note for this clonotype: It may be a read error: a sequence one base away is much more abundant. The chain links TRBV11-1 to TRBJ1-2, with D possibly TRBD1 on 6 matching bases. The germline V gene has CDR1 SGHAT and CDR2 FQDESV (reference sequence). This CDR3 contains 16 residues. CDR3 residues: CAISLTTGHTNYGYTF. The CDR3, as DNA: TGTGCCATCAGCCTCACAACGGGACACACGAACTATGGCTACACCTTC.

Concerning this clonotype: A single base separates this from a much larger clone, so it may be a read error. The chain is built from TRBV4-2 and TRBJ2-2; D not resolved. This CDR3 contains 13 residues. Germline V gene data show CDR1 as LGHNA and CDR2 as YNFKEQ. V gave up 0 bases and J gave up 6 bases, with 5 bases separating them. The CDR3 is CASSQDLPGELFF. The CDR3 bases are TGTGCCAGCAGCCAAGATTTGCCCGGGGAGCTGTTTTTT.

Of note for this clonotype: This likely reflects a read error, since a far larger clone is one base away. The CDR3 sequence is CASRHGQGIPYEQYF. As DNA, the CDR3 is TGTGCCAGCAGGCACGGACAGGGGATCCCCTACGAGCAGTACTTC. J is TRBJ2-7 and V is TRBV7-9; 9 bases are a match to TRBD1. This CDR3 has 15 residues. V lost 6 bases to trimming and J lost 2 bases; unmatched junction nucleotides: 8. The germline gives CDR1 SEHNR, CDR2 FQNEAQ (reference sequence).

With respect to this clonotype: A single base separates this from a much larger clone, so it may be a read error. CDR3 sequence: CASSPRDQRSSDTQYF. CDR3 DNA sequence: TGTGCCAGCAGCCCTCGGGACCAGCGAAGCTCTGATACGCAGTATTTT. The chain joins TRBV11-3 to TRBJ2-3, with D tentatively TRBD1 or TRBD2 (5 bases each). Germline assignment: CDR1 SGHNT and CDR2 YENEEA. Trimming stripped 5 bases from V and 6 bases from J, with 21 bases between. The CDR3 covers 16 residues.

By sample share, this clonotype is medium-sized. V gene TRBV2 combines with J gene TRBJ2-7; D perhaps matches TRBD1 (6 bases). The length of the CDR3 is 12 residues. The V and J ends lost 5 bases and 8 bases respectively, with 13 bases between them. Germline assignment: CDR1 SNHLY and CDR2 FYNNEI. The CDR3: CASSPRQAQQYF. CDR3 sequence (DNA): TGTGCCAGCAGTCCCCGACAGGCCCAGCAGTACTTC.

This clonotype rates as medium-sized. The junction departs from germline at one end; a sequencing error may be responsible. This chain uses TRBV19 with TRBJ2-1, with TRBD1 matching 9 bases. CDR1 LNHDA and CDR2 SQIVND come from the germline V gene (reference sequence). CDR3 size: 11 residues. CDR3 residues: CASSTRDRVKF. The CDR3 DNA sequence: TGTGCCAGTAGTACCCGGGACAGGGTTAAGTTC.

This clonotype was counted ten times or more. V is TRBV9 and J is TRBJ2-5, with D perhaps matching TRBD2 (6 bases). Per the germline V gene, CDR1 is SGDLS and CDR2 is YYNGEE. Trimming took 6 bases from V and 3 from J, leaving 18 bases between them. The CDR3 has 15 amino acids. CDR3 in amino acids: CASKRGTLGEETQYF. CDR3 sequence (DNA): TGTGCCAGCAAACGGGGGACCCTTGGGGAAGAGACCCAGTACTTC.

This clonotype was seen at least ten times. This chain connects TRBV4-2 to TRBJ1-6, with 8 bases lining up with TRBD1. Trimming at V came to 0 bases and at J to 7 bases, leaving 2 bases not matched to a gene. This CDR3 contains 15 residues. Germline lookup yields CDR1 LGHNA and CDR2 YNFKEQ. CDR3 residues: CASSQETGANSPLHF. CDR3 bases: TGTGCCAGCAGCCAAGAGACAGGGGCGAATTCACCCCTCCACTTT.

Remarks on this clonotype: A far larger clone is off by one base, so a read error is likely. This chain connects TRBV6-4 to TRBJ1-5, with D uncertain. CDR3 length: 12 residues. V lost 3 bases and J lost 10, with 10 bases in between. Looked up from germline, CDR1 is MRHNA and CDR2 is SNTAGT. The CDR3 loop reads CASSESLGPQHF. DNA for the CDR3: TGTGCCAGCAGTGAAAGTCTGGGACCCCAGCATTTT.